One TCR beta chain is described in this entry. Its binding antigen is unknown. No quality values exist for individual bases; no much larger clone is one base distant. Spanning cysteine to phenylalanine, the CDR3 consists of 13 amino acids. The only DNA kept is the CDR3, 39 bases in frame from the first base. Via the germline V gene, CDR1 is MRHNA and CDR2 SNTAGT. Trimming removed 3 bases from V and 6 bases from J, leaving 11 bases between the germline ends. This sample stems from a study of blood T cell repertoires in COVID-19 (dated by TCRdb to 2020 to 2022). For the study in its entirety: Collaborator samples came from the United States, Italy and Spain and covered acute and convalescent phases of COVID-19. The prospective study material was composed of cDNA or gDNA derived from T cells, B-cell-depleted T cells, or PBMCs. The dataset comprised deeply sampled blood TCRbeta repertoires from subjects exposed to, actively infected with, or recovered from COVID-19. The repertoires were made available in a free public database intended to serve as a resource for research on the immune response to SARS-CoV-2. Samples came from the ongoing ImmuneRACE study (first 160 participants) plus 1,254 subjects from 6 global collaborators. The sample metadata nearly always contained a de-identified subject ID, COVID-19 status, age in years and sex. Where HLA class I and class II types were available, the types were taken from metadata supplied by the sample provider, not from assay-based typing.

TCRbeta CDR3 regions were amplified from genomic DNA using the immunoSEQ Assay, a bias-controlled multiplex PCR. As for the original processing: Nucleated cell counts per sample were estimated from amplification of reference gene primers within the assay. Sequence reads were collapsed and filtered to measure the absolute abundance of every unique TCRbeta CDR3 rearrangement. Productive Simpson clonality was computed per sample as the square root of Simpson's diversity index over productive rearrangements. TCRdb provides this immuneACCESS table in a form limited to in-frame rearrangements. Some clones are lacking; in checked studies, under half of them reflect an unresolved V gene, and why the rest are absent is not known. V, J and clone size derive from that table, while D and trimming were established from the DNA sequence. In this sample the table shows around 260,000 clones, around 90% of which occur a single time. The ten largest clonotypes hold 0.94% of the sample.

General findings and caveats noted by the study authors: The quantity of clinical and demographic metadata differed by source and by participant and was supplied without curation.

A second Seattle source provided samples from volunteer blood donors who had recovered from COVID-19. The collaborating institutions used their own protocols to collect whole blood in K2EDTA tubes. For TCRbeta analysis, collaborator samples were shipped as frozen whole blood, as isolated PBMCs, or as DNA extracted from either sample type. The sequence came from a woman aged 40 to 50 who had recovered from COVID-19. The sequence links TRBV6-4 to TRBJ1-1, and TRBD1 may be the D gene, going by 5 matching bases. The material sequenced was peripheral blood. For the CDR3, the sequence is CASSETVGSEAFF. The nucleotide sequence is TGTGCCAGCAGTGAGACAGTAGGTTCTGAAGCTTTCTTT.